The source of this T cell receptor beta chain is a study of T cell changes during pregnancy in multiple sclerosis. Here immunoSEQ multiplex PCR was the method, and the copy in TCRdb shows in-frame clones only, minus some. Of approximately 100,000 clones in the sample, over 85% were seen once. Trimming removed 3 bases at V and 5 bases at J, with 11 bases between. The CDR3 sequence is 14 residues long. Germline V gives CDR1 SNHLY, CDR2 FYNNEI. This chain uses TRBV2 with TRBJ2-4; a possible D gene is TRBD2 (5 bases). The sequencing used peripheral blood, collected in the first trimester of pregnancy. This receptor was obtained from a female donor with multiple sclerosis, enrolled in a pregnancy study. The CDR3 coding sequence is TGTGCCAGCAGTGAGTGGCGGGTTCAAAACATTCAGTACTTC. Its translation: CASSEWRVQNIQYF.